Below are 3 T cell receptor beta chains sequenced from a single sample in a study of blood T cell repertoires in COVID-19. The assay was immunoSEQ multiplex PCR, and TCRdb's table has in-frame clones only and misses some. Of about 19,000 clones listed, 86% are singletons. Sequenced material: peripheral blood. These receptors were obtained from an older man with acute or convalescent COVID-19.

This chain links TRBV6-2 or TRBV6-3 with TRBJ2-1; D is unresolved. The CDR3 spans 12 residues. The V and J ends lost 6 bases and 5 bases respectively, with 8 bases between them. CDR1 and CDR2 (germline): MNHEY, SVGEGT. This CDR3 reads CASSPPNNEQFF. CDR3 sequence (DNA): TGTGCCAGCAGCCCCCCTAACAATGAGCAGTTCTTC.

The J gene is TRBJ2-5, the V gene TRBV20-1; D gene ambiguous. The CDR3 has 11 residues. The ends were cut back, 6 bases at V and 0 bases at J, with 5 bases in the middle. Germline CDR1 and CDR2: DFQATT and SNEGSKA (reference sequence). The CDR3 region is CSAQYQETQYF. CDR3 coding DNA: TGCAGTGCCCAGTACCAAGAGACCCAGTACTTC.

This chain joins TRBV10-3 and TRBJ2-7, with TRBD1 matching 9 bases. Germline CDR1 reads ENHRY; CDR2 reads SYGVKD. The CDR3 has 14 residues. Trimming cost V 5 bases and J 2 bases; bases outside gene matches: 4. The CDR3 DNA reads TGTGCCATCAGTACAGGGGGCGCTACCTACGAGCAGTACTTC. Translation: CAISTGGATYEQYF.